This is a list of T cell receptor beta chains from one sample in a study of tumor-infiltrating lymphocytes in localized non-small cell lung cancer. Sequencing used immunoSEQ multiplex PCR; TCRdb keeps in-frame clones, though not all of them. The table has some 9,200 clones, 81% seen once. Sequencing was done on a sample of uninvolved lung tissue not adjacent to the tumor. These receptors came from a human donor with non-small cell lung cancer. Each CDR3 is given with its conserved first and last residue. A D gene is named only where the DNA matches it firmly. For some rows the clone size is stated as once, few or many, or as a class when expanded; others skip it.

TRBJ2-7,TRBD1,TRBV10-3,.,CAISELQGILYEQYF,TGTGCCATCAGTGAGTTACAGGGGATTCTGTACGAGCAGTACTTC
TRBJ1-5,TRBD1,TRBV30,.,CAWSVKGQGDQPQHF,TGTGCCTGGAGTGTTAAGGGACAGGGCGATCAGCCCCAGCATTTT
TRBJ1-2,.,TRBV2,.,CARVSGLGYGYTF,TGTGCCCGCGTTTCAGGGTTGGGGTATGGCTACACCTTC
TRBJ2-5,.,TRBV11-1,few,CASSLEGETQYF,TGTGCCAGCAGCTTAGAGGGGGAGACCCAGTACTTC
TRBJ1-5,.,TRBV19,.,CASRGFGNQPQHF,TGTGCCAGTAGAGGTTTTGGCAATCAGCCCCAGCATTTT
TRBJ2-7,TRBD1,TRBV28,.,CASRARGQGLSYEQYF,TGTGCCAGCAGAGCGAGGGGACAGGGTCTCTCCTACGAGCAGTACTTC
TRBJ1-1,.,TRBV28,.,CASKFVGSVEAFF,TGTGCCAGCAAATTTGTAGGATCTGTCGAAGCTTTCTTT
TRBJ2-1,TRBD1,TRBV7-7,.,CASSLGQGSHEQFF,TGTGCCAGCAGCTTAGGACAGGGGAGCCATGAGCAGTTCTTC
TRBJ2-2,TRBD2,TRBV30,.,CAWASGRSGELFF,TGTGCCTGGGCGAGCGGGAGGTCCGGGGAGCTGTTTTTT
TRBJ1-5,.,TRBV10-2,.,CASSDEGVTQPQHF,TGCGCCAGCAGTGACGAGGGAGTCACTCAGCCCCAGCATTTT
TRBJ2-7,.,TRBV18,.,CASSPQRGWNEQYF,TGTGCCAGCTCACCACAGAGGGGGTGGAACGAGCAGTACTTC
TRBJ2-1,.,TRBV27,.,CASSPRNSYNEQFF,TGTGCCAGCAGTCCCCGGAACTCCTACAATGAGCAGTTCTTC
TRBJ2-1,.,TRBV19,.,CATSGSSYNEQFF,TGTGCCACCTCAGGGAGCTCCTACAATGAGCAGTTCTTC
TRBJ2-7,.,TRBV10-1,.,CASSELAELFYEQYF,TGCGCCAGCAGTGAACTGGCTGAACTATTCTACGAGCAGTACTTC
TRBJ2-7,TRBD2,TRBV5-5,.,CASSPTSGSSYEQYF,TGTGCCAGCAGCCCCACTAGCGGGAGCTCCTACGAGCAGTACTTC
TRBJ1-1,.,TRBV11-2,.,CASSLGGGNTEAFF,TGTGCCAGCAGCCTTGGAGGTGGGAACACTGAAGCTTTCTTT
TRBJ2-3,TRBD1,TRBV7-9,.,CASIPPGTGGGADTQYF,TGTGCCAGCATCCCCCCCGGGACAGGGGGAGGAGCAGATACGCAGTATTTT
TRBJ1-6,.,TRBV18,.,CASSPRGGLVSPLHF,TGTGCCAGCTCACCACGGGGTGGTCTCGTGTCACCCCTCCACTTT
TRBJ2-6,.,TRBV4-2,.,CASSQEDSSGANVLTF,TGTGCCAGCAGCCAAGAGGACAGCTCTGGGGCCAACGTCCTGACTTTC
TRBJ1-2,.,TRBV28,once,CASSLPQGPILRGYTF,TGTGCCAGCAGTTTGCCCCAGGGTCCAATATTACGTGGCTACACCTTC
TRBJ1-5,TRBD1,TRBV10-2,few,CASSTDRVGNQPQHF,TGCGCCAGCAGCACGGACAGGGTGGGGAATCAGCCCCAGCATTTT
TRBJ2-7,TRBD2,TRBV5-6,.,CASSRTSGIYEQYF,TGTGCCAGCAGCCGGACTAGCGGGATCTACGAGCAGTACTTC
TRBJ2-5,.,TRBV27,.,CASSLSHRWTQYF,TGTGCCAGCAGTTTATCCCACCGGTGGACCCAGTACTTC
TRBJ2-1,.,TRBV19,.,CASSISRGAYNEQFF,TGTGCCAGTAGTATCAGCAGGGGGGCCTACAATGAGCAGTTCTTC
TRBJ2-1,TRBD2,TRBV6-1,.,CASSGGTSGRSYYNEQFF,TGTGCCAGCAGTGGGGGGACTAGCGGGAGGTCCTACTACAATGAGCAGTTCTTC
TRBJ2-7,TRBD2,TRBV28,few,CASSDGGGIYEQYF,TGTGCCAGCAGCGACGGGGGGGGTATCTACGAGCAGTACTTC
TRBJ2-3,.,TRBV5-1,.,CASSSGTDTQYF,TGCGCCAGCAGCTCTGGGACAGATACGCAGTATTTT
TRBJ2-7,TRBD2,TRBV7-2,.,CASSLATSGLTYEQYF,TGTGCCAGCAGCTTAGCGACTAGCGGGCTTACCTACGAGCAGTACTTC
TRBJ1-2,.,TRBV19,.,CASSMGQPKSGYTF,TGTGCCAGTAGTATGGGTCAACCTAAGAGTGGCTACACCTTC
TRBJ1-2,.,TRBV20-1,.,CSVDSYGYTF,TGCAGTGTCGACAGTTATGGCTACACCTTC
TRBJ2-7,.,TRBV30,.,CAWSPRGWEQYF,TGTGCCTGGAGCCCTAGGGGGTGGGAGCAGTACTTC
TRBJ2-5,.,TRBV10-2,.,CASTGEVETQYF,TGCGCCAGCACGGGAGAGGTAGAGACCCAGTACTTC
TRBJ2-7,.,TRBV27,.,CASSLSSGNSYEQYF,TGTGCCAGCAGTTTATCGTCAGGCAACTCCTACGAGCAGTACTTC
TRBJ2-1,TRBD1,TRBV14,.,CASSLVPGQGSYNEQFF,TGTGCCAGCAGCCTAGTCCCGGGACAGGGCTCCTACAATGAGCAGTTCTTC
TRBJ1-2,.,TRBV13,.,CASSSGGNYGYTF,TGTGCCAGCAGCTCGGGGGGGAACTATGGCTACACCTTC
TRBJ2-7,TRBD1,TRBV28,.,CASSLTDRGLDEQYF,TGTGCCAGCAGTCTGACGGACAGGGGGCTCGACGAGCAGTACTTC
TRBJ2-5,.,TRBV7-3,few,CASSLTRGNQETQYF,TGTGCCAGCAGCTTAACCCGTGGGAACCAAGAGACCCAGTACTTC
TRBJ2-7,TRBD2,TRBV4-2,.,CASSQEILAGTSSYEQYF,TGTGCCAGCAGCCAAGAGATTCTAGCGGGGACGAGCTCCTACGAGCAGTACTTC
TRBJ1-1,.,TRBV4-2,.,CASSQGAAGKSEAFF,TGTGCCAGCAGCCAAGGAGCGGCAGGGAAGTCTGAAGCTTTCTTT
TRBJ2-2,.,TRBV9,.,CASSVSGDTGELFF,TGTGCCAGCAGCGTATCAGGGGACACCGGGGAGCTGTTTTTT
TRBJ2-3,.,TRBV29-1,few,CSVDRGGGDTQYF,TGCAGCGTTGATCGGGGTGGGGGAGATACGCAGTATTTT
TRBJ1-5,TRBD1,TRBV19,.,CASSKTGTQHF,TGTGCCAGTAGTAAGACAGGGACCCAGCATTTT
TRBJ2-1,TRBD2,TRBV4-1,few,CASSQGGLAGHEQFF,TGCGCCAGCAGCCAGGGGGGACTAGCGGGACATGAGCAGTTCTTC
TRBJ1-2,TRBD1,TRBV27,once,CASQTRTGENGYTF,TGTGCCAGCCAAACAAGGACAGGGGAGAATGGCTACACCTTC
TRBJ2-3,TRBD1,TRBV4-1,.,CASSQTGADTQYF,TGCGCCAGCAGCCAAACAGGGGCAGATACGCAGTATTTT
TRBJ1-1,TRBD1,TRBV6-1,.,CASSVRGRNTEAFF,TGTGCCAGCAGTGTAAGGGGGCGGAACACTGAAGCCTTCTTT
TRBJ1-5,TRBD1,TRBV18,.,CASSPERDSRNQPQHF,TGTGCCAGCTCACCTGAGAGGGACAGTCGTAATCAGCCCCAGCATTTT
TRBJ1-3,.,TRBV28,.,CASSLVNSAPGSGNTIYF,TGTGCCAGCAGTTTAGTGAACTCTGCTCCAGGCTCTGGAAACACCATATATTTT
TRBJ1-4,.,TRBV9,few,CASSAGLGRDNEKLFF,TGTGCCAGCAGCGCTGGGTTGGGGCGAGATAATGAAAAACTGTTTTTT
TRBJ2-1,.,TRBV7-2,.,CASSPGSGGSQFF,TGTGCCAGCAGCCCGGGGTCCGGGGGAAGCCAGTTCTTC
TRBJ1-2,.,TRBV25-1,.,CASSEGSFRPNYGYTF,TGTGCCAGCAGTGAAGGTTCGTTCAGGCCCAACTATGGCTACACCTTC
TRBJ2-7,TRBD2,TRBV27,.,CASSLASGSYEQYF,TGTGCCAGCAGTTTGGCTAGCGGGTCCTACGAGCAGTACTTC
TRBJ1-1,.,TRBV7-2,.,CASRRTLQSTEAFF,TGTGCCAGCAGAAGGACCTTACAGAGCACTGAAGCTTTCTTT
TRBJ1-2,.,TRBV5-8,.,CASSLDIGAGYGYTF,TGTGCCAGCAGCTTGGATATAGGGGCCGGCTATGGCTACACCTTC
TRBJ2-7,.,TRBV11-2,.,CASSGWGTLSYEQYF,TGTGCCAGCAGTGGGTGGGGGACTTTATCTTACGAGCAGTACTTC
TRBJ2-7,.,TRBV27,few,CASSIRIGGEQYF,TGTGCCAGCAGTATAAGAATAGGGGGGGAGCAGTACTTC
TRBJ2-2,.,TRBV7-3,medium-sized,CASSDGTANTGELFF,TGTGCCAGCAGCGATGGGACCGCGAACACCGGGGAGCTGTTTTTT
TRBJ1-3,TRBD1,TRBV2,few,CASTGTGRGNTIYF,TGTGCCAGCACTGGGACAGGGCGAGGAAACACCATATATTTT
TRBJ1-5,TRBD1,TRBV6-6,.,CASRQGARGNQPQHF,TGTGCCAGCAGACAGGGGGCTCGGGGCAATCAGCCCCAGCATTTT
TRBJ2-2,.,TRBV28,.,CASSFAQYTGELFF,TGTGCCAGCAGTTTCGCACAGTACACCGGGGAGCTGTTTTTT